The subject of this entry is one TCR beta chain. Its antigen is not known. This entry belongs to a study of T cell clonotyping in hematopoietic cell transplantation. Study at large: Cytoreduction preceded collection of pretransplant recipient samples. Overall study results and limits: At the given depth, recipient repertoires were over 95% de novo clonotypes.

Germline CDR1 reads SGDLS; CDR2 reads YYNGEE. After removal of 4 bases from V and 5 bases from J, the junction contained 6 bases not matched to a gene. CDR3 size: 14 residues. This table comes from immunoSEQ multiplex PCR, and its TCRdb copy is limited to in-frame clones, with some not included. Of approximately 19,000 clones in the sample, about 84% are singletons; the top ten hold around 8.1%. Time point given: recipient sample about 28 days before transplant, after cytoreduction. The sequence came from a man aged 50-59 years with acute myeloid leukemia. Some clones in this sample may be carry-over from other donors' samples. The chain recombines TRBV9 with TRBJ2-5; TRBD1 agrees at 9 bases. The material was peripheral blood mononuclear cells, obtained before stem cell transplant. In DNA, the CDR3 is TGTGCCAGCAGCCCACAGGGGGCACGGGAGACCCAGTACTTC. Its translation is CASSPQGARETQYF.